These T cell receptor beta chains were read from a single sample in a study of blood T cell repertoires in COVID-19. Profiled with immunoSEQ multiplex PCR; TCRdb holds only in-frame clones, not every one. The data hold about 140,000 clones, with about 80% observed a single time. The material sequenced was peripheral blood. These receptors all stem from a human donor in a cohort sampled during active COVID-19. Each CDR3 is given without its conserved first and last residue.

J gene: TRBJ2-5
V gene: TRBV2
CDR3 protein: ASSDGTSGGARKETQY

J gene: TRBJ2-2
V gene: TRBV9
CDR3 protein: ASSVAAETGELF

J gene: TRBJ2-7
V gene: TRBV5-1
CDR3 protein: ASSLDRGEVGEQY

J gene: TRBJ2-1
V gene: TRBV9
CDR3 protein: ASSVDGDVYNEQF

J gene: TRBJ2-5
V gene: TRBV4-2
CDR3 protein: ASSQDPGGGDVQETQY

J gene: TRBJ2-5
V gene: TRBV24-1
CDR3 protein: ATSDPTGGETQY

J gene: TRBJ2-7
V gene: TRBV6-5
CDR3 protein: ASKTGDYEQY

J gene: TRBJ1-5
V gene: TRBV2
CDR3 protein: ASSVGHSRSNQPQH

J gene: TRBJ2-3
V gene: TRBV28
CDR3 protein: ASSFSGTGNRYTQY

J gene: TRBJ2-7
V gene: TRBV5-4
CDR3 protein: ASSLPGGEQY

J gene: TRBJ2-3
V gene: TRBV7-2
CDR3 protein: ASSRGGAGDTQY

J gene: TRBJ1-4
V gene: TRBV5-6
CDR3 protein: ASSSGATNEKLF

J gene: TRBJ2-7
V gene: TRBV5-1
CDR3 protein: ASSWGQGASYEQY

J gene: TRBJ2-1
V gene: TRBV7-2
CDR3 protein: ASSHGTSNNEQF

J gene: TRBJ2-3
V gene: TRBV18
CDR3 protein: ASSKDRGADTQY

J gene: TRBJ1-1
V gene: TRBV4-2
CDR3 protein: ASSREGHQAF

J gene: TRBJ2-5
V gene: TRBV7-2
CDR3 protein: ASSYRVQETQY

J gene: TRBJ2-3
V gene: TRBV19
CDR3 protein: ASSPNTQGADTQY

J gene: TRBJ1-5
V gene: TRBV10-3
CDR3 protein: AISELYSNQPQH

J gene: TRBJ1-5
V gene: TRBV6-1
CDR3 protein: ASPRLLSQH

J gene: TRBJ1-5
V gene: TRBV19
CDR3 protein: ASSVTGGLHFSNQPQH

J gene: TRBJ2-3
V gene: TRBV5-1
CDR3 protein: ASSLGSGLASTDTQY

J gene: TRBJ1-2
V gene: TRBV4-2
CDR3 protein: ASSQDLGVPGAGYT

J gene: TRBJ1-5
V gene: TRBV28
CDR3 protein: ASSTSTGGISNQPQH

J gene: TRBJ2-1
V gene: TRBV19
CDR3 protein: ASSPRQGSSYNEQF

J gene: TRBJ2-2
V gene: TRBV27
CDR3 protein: ASSRTTVGELF

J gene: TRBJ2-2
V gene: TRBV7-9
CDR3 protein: ASSLVITGELF

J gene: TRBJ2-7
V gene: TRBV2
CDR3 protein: ASSWTESSYEQY

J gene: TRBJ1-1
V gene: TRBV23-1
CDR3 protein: ASSQCKEPRAMNTEAF

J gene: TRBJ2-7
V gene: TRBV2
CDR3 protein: ASTKDREMVYEQY

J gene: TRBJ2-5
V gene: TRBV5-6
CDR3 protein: ASSFGTLETQY

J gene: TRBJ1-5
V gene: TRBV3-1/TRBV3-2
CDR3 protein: ASSQEYGLNQPQH

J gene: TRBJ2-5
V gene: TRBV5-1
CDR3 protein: ASSLAGSGGQETQY

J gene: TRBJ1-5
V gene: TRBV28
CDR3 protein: ASRIARRTYSNQPQH

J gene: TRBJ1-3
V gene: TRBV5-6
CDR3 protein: ASSQLELRYSGNTIY

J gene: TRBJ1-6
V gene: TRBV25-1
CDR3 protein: ASSEWGHNSYNSPLH

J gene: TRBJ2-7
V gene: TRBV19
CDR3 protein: ATSESGSYEQY

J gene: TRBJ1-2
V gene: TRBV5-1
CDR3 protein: ASSRTQTANYGYT

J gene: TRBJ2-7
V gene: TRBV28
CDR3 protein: ASSLTGPTYEQY

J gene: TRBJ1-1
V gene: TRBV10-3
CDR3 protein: AIKQANLGNTEAF

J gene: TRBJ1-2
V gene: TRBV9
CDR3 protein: ASSVARITGGGYGYT

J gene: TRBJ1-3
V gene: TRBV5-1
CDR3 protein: ASSKDSVLSGNTIY

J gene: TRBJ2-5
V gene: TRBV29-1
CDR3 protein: SVGIQGLNLRETQY

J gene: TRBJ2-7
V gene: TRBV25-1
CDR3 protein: ASSEPYRGQY

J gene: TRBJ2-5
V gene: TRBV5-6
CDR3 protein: ASSFVDRYDETQY

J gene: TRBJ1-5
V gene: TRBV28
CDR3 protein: ASSFRTGGLGSNQPQH

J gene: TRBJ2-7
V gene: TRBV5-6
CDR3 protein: ASSPGAGGIEQY

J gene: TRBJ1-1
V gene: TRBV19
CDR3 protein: ASSMVAGGVMNTEAF

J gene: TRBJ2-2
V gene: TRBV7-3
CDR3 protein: ASSREGQGELF

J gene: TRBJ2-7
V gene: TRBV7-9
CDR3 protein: ASTPDGNQRSYEQY

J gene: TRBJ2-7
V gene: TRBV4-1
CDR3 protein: ASSQAGSYEQY

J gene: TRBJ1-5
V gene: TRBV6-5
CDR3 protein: ASMSGLNQPQH

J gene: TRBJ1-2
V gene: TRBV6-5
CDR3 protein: ASSYGTGIGGYT

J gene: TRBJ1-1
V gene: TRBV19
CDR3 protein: ASSNGDRLMNTEAF